Listed here are 7 T cell receptor beta chains from one sample, sequenced in a study of blood T cell dynamics during melanoma immunotherapy. Here immunoSEQ multiplex PCR was the method, and the copy in TCRdb shows in-frame clones only, minus some. The sample has about 11,000 clones, roughly 81% seen once. Noted time point: pre-treatment baseline. This specimen consisted of blood, obtained from a patient treated with checkpoint blockade. These receptor sequences come from a human donor with melanoma.

J is TRBJ2-7 and V is TRBV11-2; tentative D call: TRBD1 (6 bases). The CDR3 is made up of 17 amino acids. V was cut by 5 bases and J by 2 bases, with 22 bases left in between. Germline V gene data show CDR1 as SGHAT and CDR2 as FQNNGV. The CDR3 sequence: CASSPLAYRAKPYEQYF. CDR3 sequence (DNA): TGTGCCAGCAGCCCATTGGCATACAGGGCGAAACCCTACGAGCAGTACTTC. Filled out from reference TRBV11-2 and TRBJ2-7, the complete variable domain reads EAGVAQSPRYKIIEKRQSVAFWCNPISGHATLYWYQQILGQGPKLLIQFQNNGVVDDSQLPKDRFSAERLKGVDSTLKIQPAKLEDSAVYLCASSPLAYRAKPYEQYFGPGTRLTVT.

The CDR3 nucleotides read TGTGCCTGGTCCATATATGCGGGGGGCGGAGGGAGGAATGGCTACACCTTC. Translated: CAWSIYAGGGGRNGYTF. This rearrangement joins TRBV30 to TRBJ1-2; D may be TRBD1 (6 bases). Germline loops: CDR1 GTSNPN, CDR2 SVGIG (reference sequence). The CDR3 has 17 residues. The V gene lost 5 bases and the J gene lost 6 bases, with 28 bases spanning the gap.

This clone has a single count. V and J are TRBV7-8 and TRBJ2-5, with TRBD2 matching over 7 bases. The CDR3 is 14 residues long. Germline V gives CDR1 SGHVS, CDR2 FQNEAQ. The V and J ends lost 6 bases and 4 bases, in that order; junction bases with no gene match: 8. The CDR3 spells CASRLTPGGETQYF. CDR3 nucleotide sequence: TGTGCCAGCAGGTTAACGCCGGGGGGAGAGACCCAGTACTTC.

The CDR3 DNA follows: TGTGCCAGCAGCTTCTTGGGACAGGACTTCTCCTACGAGCAGTACTTC. It codes for CASSFLGQDFSYEQYF. The gene calls are TRBV5-8 and TRBJ2-7; 8 bases are a match to TRBD1. The germline V gene encodes CDR1 SGHTS and CDR2 YDEGEE. This CDR3 region has 16 residues. V was pared by 2 bases and J by 0 bases, with 7 bases of the junction left unmatched.

The genes are TRBV5-3 and TRBJ1-2, with TRBD1 matching over 9 bases. TRBV5-3 is identified as an open reading frame with a role that is uncertain. With V trimmed by 1 base and J by 8 bases, 12 bases remained unmatched. The CDR3 spans 16 residues. The CDR3 loop is CARSLSGTGLEGGYTF. The CDR3 nucleotides are TGTGCCAGAAGCTTGAGTGGGACAGGGTTAGAGGGAGGCTACACCTTC.

The chain couples TRBV15 to TRBJ2-3; a weak D match, TRBD1 (6 bases). The CDR3 is 16 amino acids. The V gene's germline CDR1 is LNHNV and CDR2 YYDKDF (reference sequence). Trimming cost V 0 bases and J 7 bases, with 17 bases left between them. CDR3 loop: CATSRDRQGRINTQYF. The CDR3 region has the DNA TGTGCCACCAGCAGAGATCGTCAGGGGCGAATAAATACGCAGTATTTT.

This chain joins TRBV11-2 and TRBJ2-3; TRBD1 agrees at 8 bases. This CDR3 has 15 amino acids. Looked up from germline, CDR1 is SGHAT and CDR2 is FQNNGV. J was trimmed by 3 bases and V by 6 bases; bases with no gene match: 8. CDR3 nucleotide sequence: TGTGCCAGCAGGCCCTCCAGGGGGCGAACAGATACGCAGTATTTT. Translating it yields CASRPSRGRTDTQYF.